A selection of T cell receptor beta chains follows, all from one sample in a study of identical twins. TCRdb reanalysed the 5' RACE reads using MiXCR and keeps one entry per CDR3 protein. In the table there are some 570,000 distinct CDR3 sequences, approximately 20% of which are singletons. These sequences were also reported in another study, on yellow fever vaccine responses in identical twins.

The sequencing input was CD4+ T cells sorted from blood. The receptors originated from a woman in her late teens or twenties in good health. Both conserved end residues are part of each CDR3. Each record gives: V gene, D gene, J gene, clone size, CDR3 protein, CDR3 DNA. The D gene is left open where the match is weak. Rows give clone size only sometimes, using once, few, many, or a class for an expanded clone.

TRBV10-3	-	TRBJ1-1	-	CAISQQGGTEAFF	TGTGCCATCAGTCAACAGGGAGGGACTGAAGCTTTCTTT
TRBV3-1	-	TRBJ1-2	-	CASSQARDGYTF	TGTGCCAGCAGCCAAGCACGGGATGGCTACACCTTC
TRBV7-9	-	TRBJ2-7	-	CASSLEITFLYEQYF	TGTGCCAGCAGCCTCGAAATAACCTTCCTCTACGAGCAGTACTTC
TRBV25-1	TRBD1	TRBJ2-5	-	CASGYLGQRQETQYF	TGTGCCAGCGGCTACCTGGGACAGCGCCAAGAGACCCAGTACTTC
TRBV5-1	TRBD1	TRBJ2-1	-	CASSLTTGYEQFF	TGCGCCAGCAGCCTAACGACAGGGTATGAGCAGTTCTTC
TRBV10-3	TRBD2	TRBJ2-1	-	CAIRPTSGNNEQFF	TGTGCCATCAGACCGACTAGCGGAAACAATGAGCAGTTCTTC
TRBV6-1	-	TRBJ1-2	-	CASSETGATNYGYTF	TGTGCCAGCAGTGAGACGGGGGCGACTAACTATGGCTACACCTTC
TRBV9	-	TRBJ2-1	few	CASSVVQGEQFF	TGTGCCAGCAGCGTAGTTCAGGGTGAGCAGTTCTTC
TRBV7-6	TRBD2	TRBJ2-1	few	CASSLDLGTSGYNEQFF	TGTGCCAGCAGCTTAGACCTAGGGACTAGCGGCTACAATGAGCAGTTCTTC
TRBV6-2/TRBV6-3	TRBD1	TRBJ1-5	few	CASNRFPRTGQAPQHF	TGTGCCAGCAATCGGTTCCCCCGGACAGGGCAAGCGCCCCAGCATTTT
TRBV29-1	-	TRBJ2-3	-	CSALHGGTDTQYF	TGCAGCGCCTTACACGGAGGCACAGATACGCAGTATTTT
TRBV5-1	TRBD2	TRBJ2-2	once	CASSAGTSGSRTGELFF	TGCGCCAGCAGCGCCGGGACTAGCGGGAGTCGGACCGGGGAGCTGTTTTTT
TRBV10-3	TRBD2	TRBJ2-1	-	CAISSSGISYNEQFF	TGTGCCATCAGTTCTAGCGGGATCTCCTACAATGAGCAGTTCTTC
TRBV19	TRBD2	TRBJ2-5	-	CASRGRVAGGQETQYF	TGTGCCAGCCGCGGTCGGGTAGCGGGGGGGCAAGAGACCCAGTACTTC
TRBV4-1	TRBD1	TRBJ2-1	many	CASSQSGGTGGDEQFF	TGCGCCAGCAGCCAGTCGGGAGGGACAGGGGGCGATGAGCAGTTCTTC
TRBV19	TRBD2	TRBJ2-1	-	CASSMVAGLPNEQFF	TGTGCCAGTAGTATGGTAGCGGGACTTCCCAATGAGCAGTTCTTC
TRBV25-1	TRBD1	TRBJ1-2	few	CASRGGTYYGYTF	TGTGCCAGCCGAGGGGGCACCTACTATGGCTACACCTTC
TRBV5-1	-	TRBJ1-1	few	CASSLGPEEAFF	TGCGCCAGCAGCTTGGGGCCAGAAGAAGCTTTCTTT
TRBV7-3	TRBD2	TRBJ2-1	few	CASSPRVAGDNEQFF	TGTGCCAGCAGCCCCCGGGTAGCGGGAGATAATGAGCAGTTCTTC
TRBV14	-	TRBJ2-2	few	CASSRAGELFF	TGTGCCAGCAGCCGGGCCGGGGAGCTGTTTTTT
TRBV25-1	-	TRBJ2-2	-	CASSEGRQGFVGELFF	TGTGCCAGCAGTGAGGGGAGGCAGGGGTTTGTCGGGGAGCTGTTTTTT
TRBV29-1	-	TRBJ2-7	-	CSALGRGAYEQYF	TGCAGCGCCCTGGGCCGCGGGGCCTACGAGCAGTACTTC
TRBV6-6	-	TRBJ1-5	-	CASSGASNQPQHF	TGTGCCAGCTCGGGGGCTAGCAATCAGCCCCAGCATTTT
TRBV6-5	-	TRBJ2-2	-	CASSPTTGELFF	TGTGCCAGCAGTCCTACAACCGGGGAGCTGTTTTTT
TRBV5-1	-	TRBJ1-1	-	CASSLAMEGEAFF	TGCGCCAGCAGCTTGGCCATGGAGGGTGAAGCTTTCTTT
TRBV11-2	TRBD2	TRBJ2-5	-	CASSPSGTANQETQYF	TGTGCCAGCAGCCCTAGCGGGACAGCTAACCAAGAGACCCAGTACTTC
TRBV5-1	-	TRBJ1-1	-	CASSRRENTEAFF	TGCGCCAGCAGCAGGAGGGAGAACACTGAAGCTTTCTTT
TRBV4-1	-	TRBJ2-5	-	CASSRGSPETQYF	TGCGCCAGCAGCCGAGGGTCCCCCGAGACCCAGTACTTC
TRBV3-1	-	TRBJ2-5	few	CASSPGNLVRQETQYF	TGTGCCAGCAGCCCGGGGAATCTCGTCCGGCAAGAGACCCAGTACTTC
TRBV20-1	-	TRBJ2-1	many	CSARVWGSDNEQFF	TGCAGTGCTAGAGTGTGGGGATCAGACAATGAGCAGTTCTTC
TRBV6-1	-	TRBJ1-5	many	CASTLDNSNQPQHF	TGTGCCAGCACCTTGGACAACAGCAATCAGCCCCAGCATTTT
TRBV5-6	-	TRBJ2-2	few	CASSLGTINTGELFF	TGTGCCAGCAGCTTGGGGACTATTAACACCGGGGAGCTGTTTTTT
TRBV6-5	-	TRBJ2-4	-	CASSYAVGSAKNIQYF	TGTGCCAGCAGTTACGCTGTGGGCTCGGCCAAAAACATTCAGTACTTC
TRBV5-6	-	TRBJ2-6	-	CASSRMGTGANVLTF	TGTGCCAGCAGCCGAATGGGGACTGGGGCCAACGTCCTGACTTTC
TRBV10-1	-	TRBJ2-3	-	CASRRAPGRDTQYF	TGCGCCAGCAGAAGGGCCCCTGGTAGGGATACGCAGTATTTT
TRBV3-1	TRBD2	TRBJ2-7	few	CASSNLLAGVFHEQYF	TGTGCCAGCAGCAACCTTCTAGCGGGAGTTTTCCACGAGCAGTACTTC
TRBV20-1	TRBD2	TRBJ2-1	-	CSARWIALADPKSYNEQFF	TGCAGTGCTAGATGGATTGCACTAGCGGATCCTAAATCCTACAATGAGCAGTTCTTC